This entry lists 9 T cell receptor beta chains sequenced from one sample in a study of technical replicates of blood from a few donors. Using immunoSEQ multiplex PCR, the repertoire was profiled, and TCRdb retains in-frame clones only, with some absent. The sample includes under 95,000 clones, 90% to 95% of them seen just once. The sequenced sample consisted of T cells isolated from PBMCs. Every receptor here comes from a human donor in good health. Some clones in this sample may be carry-over from other donors' samples.

The rearrangement uses TRBV29-1 and TRBJ1-2, with D unresolved. The V gene lost 5 bases and the J gene lost 6 bases, with 13 bases spanning the gap. CDR3 length: 12 residues. CDR1 and CDR2 (germline): SQVTM, ANQGSEA. In nucleotides, the CDR3 is TGCAGCGTTAATCTGGGCGGGAATGGCTACACCTTC. As protein: CSVNLGGNGYTF.

The CDR3 sequence is CSAKFGQGDTEAFF. CDR3 in DNA: TGCAGCGCGAAATTCGGACAGGGGGACACTGAAGCTTTCTTT. The gene calls are TRBV29-1 and TRBJ1-1; 10 bases are shared with TRBD1. Per the germline V gene, CDR1 is SQVTM and CDR2 is ANQGSEA. V lost 7 bases, J lost 3 bases, and 8 bases stayed unmatched. The CDR3 length is 14 residues. The complete variable domain, with remaining parts taken from reference TRBV29-1 and TRBJ1-1, reads SAVISQKPSRDICQRGTSLTIQCQVDSQVTMMFWYRQQPGQSLTLIATANQGSEATYESGFVIDKFPISRPNLTFSTLTVSNMSPEDSSIYLCSAKFGQGDTEAFFGQGTRLTVV.

In DNA, the CDR3 is TGTGCCAGCAGCTCCTTCCCTACGGTTCGAACCAGCGGCGATTCACCCCTCCACTTT. Protein product: CASSSFPTVRTSGDSPLHF. J is TRBJ1-6 and V is TRBV7-9; D call uncertain. The CDR3 has 19 amino acids. CDR1 is SEHNR and CDR2 is FQNEAQ in the germline V gene (reference sequence). V was trimmed by 4 bases and J by 8 bases, leaving 27 bases between them.

In DNA form, the CDR3 reads TGTGCCAGCAGCTTAGCAGGGGGTGAATCTGAAGCTTTCTTT. Protein sequence: CASSLAGGESEAFF. This chain connects TRBV7-6 to TRBJ1-1; tentative D call: TRBD1 (6 bases). Trimming took 0 bases from V and 6 from J, leaving 11 bases between them. The CDR3 is 14 amino acids. Germline CDR1 reads SGHVS; CDR2 reads FNYEAQ.

This rearrangement joins TRBV6-5 to TRBJ1-1, with D maybe TRBD1 (5 bases). V lost 4 bases and J 4 bases, leaving 13 bases between the germline ends. CDR3 length equals 14 residues. Per the germline V gene, CDR1 is MNHEY and CDR2 is SVGAGI. The CDR3 region is CASSSLGVGTEAFF. The CDR3 DNA follows: TGTGCCAGCAGTTCCCTAGGGGTTGGCACTGAAGCTTTCTTT.

V usage is TRBV27 and J usage is TRBJ1-1; weak D call: TRBD1 (5 bases). V was cut by 2 bases and J by 5 bases, with 9 bases left in between. From germline, CDR1 is MNHEY and CDR2 SMNVEV (reference sequence). This CDR3 comprises 13 residues. CDR3 protein: CASSLKGMTEAFF. In DNA form, the CDR3 reads TGTGCCAGCAGTTTAAAGGGGATGACTGAAGCTTTCTTT.

This rearrangement joins TRBV19 to TRBJ2-1; 12 bases are shared with TRBD2. Germline V gene sequence: CDR1 LNHDA, CDR2 SQIVND (reference sequence). With V trimmed by 7 bases and J by 10 bases, 14 bases remained unmatched. The CDR3 extends over 16 amino acids. CDR3 sequence: CASTSGLAGGPYEQFF. CDR3 DNA sequence: TGTGCCAGTACCAGCGGGCTAGCGGGGGGGCCGTACGAGCAGTTCTTC.

The chain recombines TRBV2 with TRBJ1-1; perhaps TRBD1 as D (6 bases). Germline V lookup: CDR1 SNHLY, CDR2 FYNNEI. With 5 bases removed from V and 1 base from J, the gap between germline ends came to 14 bases. The CDR3 spans 15 residues. CDR3 coding DNA: TGTGCCAGCAGTCAAACGGGACACCAGAACACTGAAGCTTTCTTT. It translates to CASSQTGHQNTEAFF.

V usage is TRBV5-1 and J usage is TRBJ2-7; 9 nucleotides line up with TRBD1. The CDR3 is made up of 14 amino acids. V lost 1 base, J lost 4 bases, and 3 bases stayed unmatched. The germline V gene encodes CDR1 SGHRS and CDR2 YFSETQ. The CDR3 bases are TGCGCCAGCAGCTTGACAGGGGGCAGGTACGAGCAGTACTTC. Translation gives CASSLTGGRYEQYF. The complete variable domain, with remaining parts taken from reference TRBV5-1 and TRBJ2-7, reads KAGVTQTPRYLIKTRGQQVTLSCSPISGHRSVSWYQQTPGQGLQFLFEYFSETQRNKGNFPGRFSGRQFSNSRSEMNVSTLELGDSALYLCASSLTGGRYEQYFGPGTRLTVT.